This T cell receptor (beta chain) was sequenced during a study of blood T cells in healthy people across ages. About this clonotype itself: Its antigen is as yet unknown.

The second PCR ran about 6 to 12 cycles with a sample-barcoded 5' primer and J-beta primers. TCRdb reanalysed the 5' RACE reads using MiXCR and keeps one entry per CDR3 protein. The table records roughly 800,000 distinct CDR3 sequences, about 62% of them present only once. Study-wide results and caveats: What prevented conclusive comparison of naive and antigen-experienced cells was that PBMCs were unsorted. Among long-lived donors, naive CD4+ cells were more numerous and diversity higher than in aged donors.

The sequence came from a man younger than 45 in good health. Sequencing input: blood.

CDR3 amino acids: CATSTGGRYNEQFF. The CDR3, as DNA: TGTGCCACCAGCACGGGGGGACGCTACAATGAGCAGTTCTTC. V is TRBV15 and J is TRBJ2-1, with TRBD2 identical over 7 bases. The CDR3 totals 14 residues. Per germline, CDR1 LNHNV and CDR2 YYDKDF (reference sequence). V was pared by 4 bases and J by 3 bases, with 3 bases of the junction left unmatched.